These 18 T cell receptor beta chains share one sample of origin, sequenced in a study of neurological immune-mediated disorders. From the 5' RACE reads, TCRdb called clonotypes with MiXCR, one entry per CDR3 protein. The sample holds 40,000 to 60,000 distinct CDR3 sequences, about 3.7% seen once. The sequenced material came from PBMCs. The receptor source for this set is a man aged 40-50 years with multiple sclerosis.

The table lists this clonotype with many counts. The V call is TRBV24-1, the J call TRBJ2-2, with TRBD2 as a possible D gene (6 bases). V was clipped by 6 bases and J by 1 base, with 14 bases between them. The germline V gene has CDR1 KGHDR and CDR2 SFDVKD. CDR3 length: 16 residues. CDR3 sequence reads: CATSHGGRWNTGELFF. CDR3 DNA sequence: TGTGCCACCAGTCACGGGGGAAGATGGAACACCGGGGAGCTGTTTTTT.

This clonotype was picked up many times. This chain joins TRBV21-1 and TRBJ2-6. TRBV21-1 is described as a pseudogene. The length of the CDR3 is 16 residues. This CDR3 reads CASSKVGFPGANVLTF. In nucleotides, the CDR3 is TGTGCCAGCAGCAAAGTGGGTTTTCCTGGGGCCAACGTCCTGACTTTC.

This clonotype came up many times. CDR3 loop: CASSLSAGGFQETQYF. The CDR3 DNA reads as TGTGCCAGCAGCTTATCGGCGGGGGGCTTTCAAGAGACCCAGTACTTC. The V gene is TRBV11-2, the J gene TRBJ2-5, with 8 bases identical to TRBD2. V was pared by 2 bases and J by 2 bases, with 7 bases of the junction left unmatched. Germline CDR1 and CDR2: SGHAT and FQNNGV. CDR3 length: 16 amino acids. Full variable domain (missing parts from reference TRBV11-2 and TRBJ2-5): EAGVAQSPRYKIIEKRQSVAFWCNPISGHATLYWYQQILGQGPKLLIQFQNNGVVDDSQLPKDRFSAERLKGVDSTLKIQPAKLEDSAVYLCASSLSAGGFQETQYFGPGTRLLVL.

With regard to this clonotype: Compared with germline, one end of the junction differs, possibly owing to a read error. The V and J genes are TRBV7-3 and TRBJ1-6; D is perhaps TRBD1 (5 bases). Germline V gives CDR1 SGHTA, CDR2 FQGTGA. The CDR3 totals 13 residues. The CDR3 sequence: CASSARGGSPLNF. In nucleotides, the CDR3 is TGTGCCAGCAGCGCCCGCGGGGGTTCACCCCTCAACTTT.

This clonotype was recorded at least ten times. The J gene is TRBJ1-5, the V gene TRBV7-9; D possibly corresponds to TRBD1 (5 bases). Trimming shortened V by 5 bases and J by 2 bases, and 19 bases separated the two germline ends. The CDR3 sequence is 17 residues long. The germline gives CDR1 SEHNR, CDR2 FQNEAQ (reference sequence). The CDR3 sequence: CASSAGFEGLGNQPQHF. The CDR3 DNA follows: TGTGCCAGCAGCGCGGGGTTTGAGGGGCTCGGCAATCAGCCCCAGCATTTT.

This clonotype was recorded many times. This rearrangement joins TRBV5-1 to TRBJ2-1; 7 nucleotides align to TRBD2. V was pared by 0 bases and J by 3 bases, with 3 bases of the junction left unmatched. The CDR3 runs to 15 residues. Germline CDR1 and CDR2: SGHRS and YFSETQ. This CDR3 is CASSLVSSGYNEQFF. As DNA, the CDR3 is TGCGCCAGCAGCTTGGTGTCTAGCGGCTACAATGAGCAGTTCTTC.

Many counts were recorded for this clonotype. The J gene is TRBJ2-6, the V gene TRBV24-1, with TRBD1 as a possible D gene (5 bases). The germline CDR1 and CDR2 sequences are KGHDR and SFDVKD. Trimming took off 3 bases at V and 4 bases at J, with 9 bases between the two ends. This CDR3 contains 15 residues. CDR3 amino acids: CATSDPPGGANVLTF. CDR3 DNA sequence: TGTGCCACCAGTGATCCCCCAGGGGGGGCCAACGTCCTGACTTTC.

This clonotype has ten or more counts. V and J are TRBV5-1 and TRBJ1-4, with a possible D match to TRBD1 (5 bases). V lost 4 bases and J 2 bases, leaving 9 bases between the germline ends. The CDR3 is 14 amino acids. Germline CDR1 is SGHRS and CDR2 is YFSETQ. The CDR3 is CASSLGTTNEKLFF. The CDR3 DNA sequence: TGCGCCAGCAGCCTCGGGACTACTAATGAAAAACTGTTTTTT.

This clonotype was detected many times. V is TRBV7-2 and J is TRBJ2-2, with no clear D. Trimming stripped 0 bases from V and 6 bases from J, with 2 bases between. Germline V gene data show CDR1 as SGHTA and CDR2 as FQGNSA. The CDR3 totals 12 residues. The CDR3 is CASSLAPGELFF. Here the CDR3 DNA reads TGTGCCAGCAGCTTAGCACCCGGGGAGCTGTTTTTT.

For this clonotype: A read error may be the cause here, since a much bigger clone is one base away. As the CDR3 is not closed by the conserved phenylalanine or tryptophan, this likely results from a read error. The J gene is TRBJ2-3, the V gene TRBV6-2 or TRBV6-3; 11 bases map to TRBD2. The V gene's germline CDR1 is MNHEY and CDR2 SVGEGT. J lost 4 bases, V lost 5 bases, and 5 bases had no gene match. CDR3 length: 15 amino acids. The CDR3 DNA reads TGTGCCAGCAGTATAGCGGGGGGGCGATCAGATACGCAGTATTCT. This sequence encodes CASSIAGGRSDTQYS.

This clonotype was counted between two and nine times. The gene calls are TRBV20-1 and TRBJ2-1; 14 bases match TRBD2. Trimming removed 7 bases from V and 8 bases from J; junction bases left unmatched: 13. CDR1 is DFQATT, CDR2 SNEGSKA, per germline (reference sequence). The CDR3 spans 16 residues. The CDR3 here is CSGSGLAGGRGDEQFF. Written as DNA, the CDR3 is TGCAGTGGGAGTGGACTAGCGGGGGGCCGAGGGGATGAGCAGTTCTTC.

This rearrangement joins TRBV12-3 or TRBV12-4 to TRBJ2-1; D is ambiguous. This CDR3 is 13 amino acids long. Between the trimmed V and J ends, which lost 3 bases and 4 bases, there was a span of 7 bases. CDR3 sequence reads: CASSFPPYNEQFF. The CDR3 DNA sequence: TGTGCCAGCAGTTTTCCCCCGTACAATGAGCAGTTCTTC.

This clonotype was detected many times. This chain connects TRBV12-3 or TRBV12-4 to TRBJ2-7, with D tentatively TRBD2 (6 bases). V was clipped by 2 bases and J by 5 bases, with 13 bases between them. The CDR3 consists of 14 residues. Here the CDR3 reads CASSLSGVQNEQYF. The CDR3 coding sequence is TGTGCCAGCAGTTTATCGGGGGTACAAAACGAGCAGTACTTC.

This clonotype was seen repeatedly, ten times or more. The rearrangement joins TRBV12-3 or TRBV12-4 to TRBJ2-3, with D possibly matching TRBD1 (6 bases). V lost 3 bases and J lost 5, with 12 bases in between. The CDR3 consists of 14 residues. The CDR3 protein is CASSFGGRGDTQYF. CDR3 DNA: TGTGCCAGCAGTTTTGGGGGCCGGGGAGATACGCAGTATTTT.

There are many counts of this clonotype. The chain couples TRBV4-1 to TRBJ2-5; the D call may be TRBD1 or TRBD2 (5 bases each). CDR1 MGHRA and CDR2 YSYEKL come from the germline V gene. V gave up 4 bases and J gave up 0 bases, with 9 bases separating them. The CDR3 has 14 amino acids. DNA for the CDR3: TGCGCCAGCAGCCGAGGGACGTACCAAGAGACCCAGTACTTC. Its protein is CASSRGTYQETQYF.

In this sample, this clonotype turned up many times. J is TRBJ1-3 and V is TRBV4-1, with 11 nucleotides matching TRBD1. CDR1 MGHRA and CDR2 YSYEKL come from the germline V gene. The CDR3 is made up of 17 amino acids. Trimming removed 3 bases from V and 5 bases from J; junction bases left unmatched: 9. The CDR3 DNA sequence: TGCGCCAGCAGCCATCTCACAGGGACAGGGGGAAGAAACACCATATATTTT. The encoded protein is CASSHLTGTGGRNTIYF.

This clonotype was counted at least ten times. This rearrangement joins TRBV5-6 to TRBJ2-7, with 7 bases aligning to TRBD1. This CDR3 is 18 amino acids long. The germline CDR1 and CDR2 sequences are SGHDT and YYEEEE. V shed 0 bases and J 3 bases; nucleotides not matched to a gene: 15. CDR3 in amino acids: CASSLEQGLAVRVYEQYF. The CDR3 coding sequence is TGTGCCAGCAGCTTGGAACAGGGGCTGGCGGTGAGGGTCTACGAGCAGTACTTC.

This clonotype was found many times. The rearrangement uses TRBV3-1 and TRBJ2-7; the D is unclear. Germline V gene lookup returns CDR1 LGHDT and CDR2 YNNKEL (reference sequence). This CDR3 has 15 amino acids. The V end was cut by 3 bases, the J end by 3 bases, with 15 bases between. In DNA form, the CDR3 reads TGTGCCAGCAGCCATAGGCTACAAATCTTCTACGAGCAGTACTTC. Protein sequence: CASSHRLQIFYEQYF.